This record concerns one TCR beta chain sequence. This clonotype came up a few times. The antigen this receptor binds is unknown. It has no much larger one-base neighbor in the sample; base qualities were not kept. V is cut back by 4 bases and J by 4 bases, with 6 bases in the junction unmatched. From the cysteine up to the phenylalanine, the CDR3 has a length of 15 residues. The retained sequence is limited to the CDR3, 45 bases, with the frame set at the first base. The germline V gene specifies SGHDN as CDR1 and FVKESK as CDR2. This entry comes from a study of T-cell memory formation after mild COVID-19 (dated by TCRdb to the early 2020s). At the level of the whole study: Most TCR sequence clusters were specific to one of the two donors. Longitudinal TCRalpha and TCRbeta repertoire sequencing tracked T-cell clones expanding and contracting after mild COVID-19 in two donors. The cohort was made up of two young adult volunteers, one female and one male, who were previously healthy.

This sample was sequenced with an Illumina NovaSeq 6000. TCRalpha and TCRbeta cDNA libraries were built by 5'RACE with constant-segment primers, adding sample barcodes and unique molecular identifiers. RNA was extracted from every sample with Trizol reagent. Library amplification was performed in two PCR steps, and a second sample barcode and Illumina TruSeq adapters were introduced in the second step. The libraries were sequenced on an Illumina NovaSeq using 2 x 150 bp paired-end reads. The original pipeline was this. Reads were demultiplexed and collapsed into UMI-guided consensus sequences with migec v1.2.7. Using mixcr v2.1.11, UMI consensuses were aligned to TRA and TRB V and J templates and then assembled into clonotypes. A clonotype was counted as expanded or contracted only if both edgeR and NoisET called the change significant, with noise models trained on biological replicates. For edgeR calls, the thresholds were a false discovery rate-adjusted p below 0.01 and a log2 fold-change of 1. As an exploratory analysis of dynamics, max-normalized trajectories of the 1000 most abundant clonotypes were examined with PCA combined with hierarchical clustering. The CD4 or CD8 phenotype of responding clones was assigned using the separately sequenced CD4+ and CD8+ repertoires. TCRdb handled the public reads itself, with Q25 trimming in fastp and clone calling in MiXCR, and kept productive beta chains. Every entry covers one CDR3 protein and lists the most common genes and DNA from its rows. The V and J calls, along with clone size, are taken from TCRdb and not from the paper's own processing. This sample gives around 320,000 distinct CDR3 sequences in total; about 13% of them show up just once. The biggest ten clones account for 21% of the sample.

General study outcomes and caveats: Contracting CD4+ clones were found mainly in CM and EM memory subsets, while CD8+ clones were enriched in EMRA. From day 15 to 85, contracting clones showed balanced CD4/CD8 phenotypes, whereas a second wave of clones that expanded from day 15 to 37 leaned towards CD4+. The study included only a couple of mild cases, and larger cohorts that include severe cases with pre-infection samples were judged to be necessary. Whether the second-wave clones peaking on day 37 were SARS-CoV-2 specific was not confirmed. The detection of some responding clones in pre-infection memory suggests that pre-existing cross-reactive memory T cells joined the SARS-CoV-2 response.

PBMCs were isolated by Ficoll-Paque density gradient centrifugation. The origin of this receptor is a man younger than 30 who had mild COVID-19 (a few samples of this study predate the infection). The sample titles of this study are shuffled in the database, so cell type and time point are left out; the donor was told from shared clones. The chain joins TRBV14 to TRBJ2-3, with TRBD2 identical over 9 junction bases. The material sequenced was PBMCs or a T cell subset sorted from them (not recorded which). The CDR3 here reads CASSRLSGGADTQYF. Here is the DNA: TGTGCCAGCAGCCGACTTAGCGGGGGAGCAGATACGCAGTATTTT.